This T cell receptor (beta chain) was identified in a study of blood T cell repertoires in COVID-19. Trimming took off 1 base at V and 2 bases at J, with 7 bases between the two ends. CDR3 size: 14 residues. Germline CDR1 is SEHNR and CDR2 is FQNEAQ (reference sequence). TCRdb's table, derived via immunoSEQ multiplex PCR, lists solely in-frame clones and lacks some. This repertoire shows tens of thousands of clones, approximately 87% found once; its top ten account for about 1.2%. The receptor's source is a woman aged 55 to 70 with acute or convalescent COVID-19. Sample: peripheral blood. The chain has TRBV7-9 and TRBJ2-3; no clear D. The CDR3 sequence is CASSLVFHTDTQYF. The CDR3 nucleotides read TGTGCCAGCAGCTTAGTTTTCCACACAGATACGCAGTATTTT.